This T cell receptor beta chain was profiled in a study of CD8 T cells in Susac syndrome. Study results and limitations: The study recognized that its TCR sequencing and HLA analysis covered a relatively small number of individuals.

Sequencing targeted TCR beta in blood CD8+ and CD4+ T cells. Negative magnetic isolation gave CD8+ and CD4+ cells; FACS enriched CD8+ TEMRA. CDR3 length: 17 residues. With 9 bases removed from V and 0 bases from J, the gap between germline ends came to 23 bases. Germline CDR1 reads SEHNR; CDR2 reads FQNEAQ (reference sequence). With regard to this clonotype: Its antigen remains unknown.

The RNA, about 0.45 to 1 ug, was put through reverse transcription using random hexamers. An immunoSEQ multiplex PCR generated amplified TCR beta CDR3 products spanning 54 Vbeta and 13 Jbeta. TCRdb re-analysed the immunoSEQ multiplex PCR reads in MiXCR, keeping a single row per CDR3 protein. The sample contains about 300,000 distinct CDR3 sequences, approximately 85% of which appear only once. Specimen: CD8+ T cells from PBMCs. V usage is TRBV7-9 and J usage is TRBJ1-1, with D possibly TRBD1 on 6 matching bases. The TCR sequence derives from a human donor with multiple sclerosis. The CDR3: CASTLLGAGAVNTEAFF. The CDR3 DNA sequence: TGTGCCAGTACCCTCCTGGGGGCGGGAGCGGTGAACACTGAAGCTTTCTTT.